This T cell receptor beta chain derives from a study of blood T cell repertoires in COVID-19. Study summary: Whether acute or convalescent, the COVID-19 samples came from the United States, Italy and Spain. T cells, B-cell-depleted T cells, or PBMCs provided the cDNA or gDNA that served as material.

This clone was recorded only once. In the original analysis: How many nucleated cells were present was estimated from reference gene primer amplification. Libraries were prepared by immunoSEQ multiplex PCR; TCRdb keeps only in-frame clonotypes and omits some of them. Clone size and V and J calls were adopted from that table, with D and trimming inferred from the DNA. The sample has some 75,000 clones, under 80% seen once. Sequencing was done on a sample of peripheral blood. This clonotype was obtained from a woman aged 80 or older with active or convalescent COVID-19.

CDR3 nucleotide sequence: TGCAGCGTTGTGTTTAGCGGGGGGGTAGATACGCAGTATTTT. Translated: CSVVFSGGVDTQYF. The chain combines TRBV29-1 with TRBJ2-3, with 11 bases matching TRBD2. The CDR3 runs 14 residues. Germline V CDR1 and CDR2: SQVTM, ANQGSEA. The trim removed 4 bases at V and 5 bases at J, leaving 5 bases unmatched.